This T cell receptor (beta chain) was recorded in a study of monozygotic twins with inflammatory bowel disease. Every sample had its cDNA made across eight separate reactions. Using the 5' RACE reads, TCRdb records one entry per CDR3 protein without DNA. This sample's clone table lists approximately 160,000 distinct CDR3 sequences. The source material was blood. The source of this sequence is a human donor with ulcerative colitis or Crohn's disease, or a healthy co-twin of an affected twin (not recorded which).

CDR3 loop: CASSLVGQLFAGQFF. The chain uses TRBV28 and TRBJ2-1; the D call of TRBD1 rests on TCRdb alone, since no DNA is present to check it. This CDR3 region has 15 residues. The germline CDR1 and CDR2 sequences are MDHEN and SYDVKM.